The rows below give T cell receptor beta chains drawn from one sample of a study of cytomegalovirus exposure and HLA in healthy donors. Generated by immunoSEQ multiplex PCR, the TCRdb table keeps only in-frame clones and is missing some. The sample table includes 150,000 to 200,000 clones. The sample was PBMCs. The source of these receptors is a woman aged 18-30 years in good health and CMV-seropositive. Both conserved end residues are part of each CDR3. The D gene is left open where the match is weak.

V	D	J	CDR3	DNA
TRBV2	-	TRBJ2-3	CASSEVGRENTDTQYF	TGTGCCAGCAGTGAAGTTGGCAGGGAAAACACAGATACGCAGTATTTT
TRBV6-5	-	TRBJ2-7	CASSSSTGNEQYF	TGTGCCAGCAGTTCCAGCACAGGGAACGAGCAGTACTTC
TRBV2	-	TRBJ1-5	CASSLDTPRGSTQHF	TGTGCCAGCAGTTTGGACACGCCAAGGGGCTCGACCCAGCATTTT
TRBV5-1	TRBD2	TRBJ2-3	CASSLGLAGGGADTQYF	TGCGCCAGCAGCTTGGGACTAGCGGGGGGGGGCGCAGATACGCAGTATTTT
TRBV7-3	TRBD2	TRBJ2-7	CASSLNPGTHGLAGASSSYEQYF	TGTGCCAGCAGCTTAAACCCGGGAACCCACGGACTAGCGGGAGCTAGTTCCTCCTACGAGCAGTACTTC
TRBV10-3	-	TRBJ2-2	CAISAWGEETGELFF	TGTGCCATCAGTGCATGGGGGGAAGAGACCGGGGAGCTGTTTTTT
TRBV7-2	-	TRBJ2-7	CASSSFPRGEQYF	TGTGCCAGCAGCTCCTTCCCCAGGGGCGAGCAGTACTTC
TRBV11-1	TRBD1	TRBJ1-5	CASSFQGDQPQHF	TGTGCCAGCAGCTTCCAGGGGGATCAGCCCCAGCATTTT
TRBV9	TRBD2	TRBJ2-3	CASSVGRGGPDTQYF	TGTGCCAGCAGCGTCGGGCGGGGGGGCCCAGATACGCAGTATTTT
TRBV18	TRBD1	TRBJ2-1	CASSWDRQNEQFF	TGTGCCAGCTCGTGGGACAGACAAAATGAGCAGTTCTTC
TRBV6-6	-	TRBJ2-5	CASSWGGLETQYF	TGTGCCAGCAGTTGGGGGGGCCTTGAGACCCAGTACTTC
TRBV11-1	TRBD1	TRBJ2-7	CASSPGDRGYSYEQYF	TGTGCCAGCAGTCCAGGAGACAGGGGCTATTCCTACGAGCAGTACTTC
TRBV9	-	TRBJ1-3	CASSVSSQGKSTIYF	TGTGCCAGCAGCGTGTCGTCACAGGGTAAAAGCACCATATATTTT
TRBV11-2	-	TRBJ2-7	CASSLDWAGTYEQYF	TGTGCCAGCAGCTTAGACTGGGCAGGGACCTACGAGCAGTACTTC
TRBV11-2	-	TRBJ1-3	CASTESSGNTIYF	TGTGCCAGCACTGAGTCCTCTGGAAACACCATATATTTT
TRBV6-5	-	TRBJ1-5	CASSYSFNSQPQHF	TGTGCCAGCAGTTACTCGTTTAATAGTCAGCCCCAGCATTTT
TRBV2	-	TRBJ1-1	CASRETGRNTEAFF	TGTGCCAGCAGGGAGACAGGAAGGAACACTGAAGCTTTCTTT
TRBV7-2	TRBD2	TRBJ2-7	CASSLEGRSSGRVSEQYF	TGTGCCAGCAGCTTAGAGGGTAGATCTAGCGGGCGGGTTAGCGAGCAGTACTTC
TRBV15	TRBD1	TRBJ2-7	CATSRKDRDQDEQYF	TGTGCCACCAGCAGAAAGGACAGGGATCAAGACGAGCAGTACTTC
TRBV2	-	TRBJ2-1	CASSEALRRKSSYNEQFF	TGTGCCAGCAGTGAAGCGCTTCGGAGGAAAAGCTCCTACAATGAGCAGTTCTTC
TRBV11-3	TRBD1	TRBJ2-3	CASSLGTGFPDTQYF	TGTGCCAGCAGCTTAGGGACAGGGTTCCCAGATACGCAGTATTTT
TRBV18	TRBD1	TRBJ2-7	CASSPQTGTPIEQYF	TGTGCCAGCTCACCTCAGACAGGGACCCCGATCGAGCAGTACTTC
TRBV11-2	-	TRBJ2-3	CASSLDTVTDTQYF	TGTGCCAGCAGCTTAGATACTGTGACAGATACGCAGTATTTT
TRBV7-9	-	TRBJ2-1	CASSRSDEQFF	TGTGCCAGCAGCCGGAGCGATGAGCAGTTCTTC
TRBV6-5	TRBD1	TRBJ1-1	CASCRGSDTEAFF	TGTGCCAGCTGCAGGGGGTCGGATACTGAAGCTTTCTTT
TRBV7-8	TRBD1	TRBJ2-7	CASSLARDRGGDEQYF	TGTGCCAGCAGCTTAGCTCGGGACAGGGGAGGGGACGAGCAGTACTTC
TRBV18	-	TRBJ1-1	CASSPESVTEAFF	TGTGCCAGCTCACCGGAGTCGGTCACTGAAGCTTTCTTT
TRBV7-9	-	TRBJ1-3	CASSPGVAGNTIYF	TGTGCCAGCAGCCCAGGGGTGGCTGGAAACACCATATATTTT
TRBV13	-	TRBJ1-1	CASSFGNTEAFF	TGTGCCAGCAGCTTCGGGAACACTGAAGCTTTCTTT
TRBV5-1	-	TRBJ2-3	CASSLQATITDTQYF	TGCGCCAGCAGCTTGCAGGCTACGATCACAGATACGCAGTATTTT
TRBV5-1	TRBD2	TRBJ2-7	CASRNSASGAYEQYF	TGCGCCAGCAGAAATTCGGCTAGCGGGGCCTACGAGCAGTACTTC
TRBV19	-	TRBJ2-7	CASSIQRGSYEQYF	TGTGCCAGTAGTATCCAAAGAGGGAGCTACGAGCAGTACTTC
TRBV5-1	TRBD2	TRBJ2-7	CASSKGTSGSTYEQYF	TGCGCCAGCAGCAAAGGGACTAGCGGGTCTACCTACGAGCAGTACTTC
TRBV12-5	-	TRBJ2-5	CASGFQEETQYF	TGTGCTAGTGGATTCCAAGAGGAGACCCAGTACTTC
TRBV21-1	-	TRBJ2-6	CASSPGVGANVLTF	TGTGCCAGCAGCCCCGGGGTAGGGGCCAACGTCCTGACTTTC